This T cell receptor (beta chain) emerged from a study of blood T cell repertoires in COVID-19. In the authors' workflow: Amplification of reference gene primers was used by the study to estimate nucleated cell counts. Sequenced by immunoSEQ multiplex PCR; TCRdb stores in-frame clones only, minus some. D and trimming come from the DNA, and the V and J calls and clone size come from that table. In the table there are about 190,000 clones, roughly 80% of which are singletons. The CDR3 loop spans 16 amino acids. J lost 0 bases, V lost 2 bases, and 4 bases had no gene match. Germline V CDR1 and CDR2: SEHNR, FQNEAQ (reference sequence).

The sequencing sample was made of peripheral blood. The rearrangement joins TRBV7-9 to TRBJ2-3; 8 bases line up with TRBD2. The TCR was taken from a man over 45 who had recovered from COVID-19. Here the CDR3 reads CASSLRLARSTDTQYF. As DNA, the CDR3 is TGTGCCAGCAGCTTAAGACTAGCGAGGAGCACAGATACGCAGTATTTT.